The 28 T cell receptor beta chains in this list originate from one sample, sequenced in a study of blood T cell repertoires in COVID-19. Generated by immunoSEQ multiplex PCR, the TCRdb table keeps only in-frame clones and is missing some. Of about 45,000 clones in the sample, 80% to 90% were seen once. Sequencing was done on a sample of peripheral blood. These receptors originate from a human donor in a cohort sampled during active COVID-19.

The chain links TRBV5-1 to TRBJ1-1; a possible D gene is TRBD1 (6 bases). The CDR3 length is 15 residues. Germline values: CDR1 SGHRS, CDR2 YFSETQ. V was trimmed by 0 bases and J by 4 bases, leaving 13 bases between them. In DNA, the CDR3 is TGCGCCAGCAGCTTGGAGCCGGGGGGCATCACTGAAGCTTTCTTT. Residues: CASSLEPGGITEAFF.

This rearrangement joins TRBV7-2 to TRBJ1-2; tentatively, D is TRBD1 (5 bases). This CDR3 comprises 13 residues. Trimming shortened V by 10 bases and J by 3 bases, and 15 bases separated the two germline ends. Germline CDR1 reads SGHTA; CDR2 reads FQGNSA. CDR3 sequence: CATRGENYYGYTF. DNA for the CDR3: TGTGCCACCCGGGGGGAGAACTACTATGGCTACACCTTC.

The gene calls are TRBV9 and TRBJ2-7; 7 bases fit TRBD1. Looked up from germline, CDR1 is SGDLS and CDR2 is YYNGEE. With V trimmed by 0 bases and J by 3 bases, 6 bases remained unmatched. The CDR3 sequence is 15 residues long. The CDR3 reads CASSVGSGGSYEQYF. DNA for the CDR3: TGTGCCAGCAGCGTAGGATCAGGGGGAAGCTACGAGCAGTACTTC.

CDR3 amino acids: CATQANPFMGGYTF. CDR3 nucleotides: TGTGCCACCCAGGCGAACCCCTTTATGGGTGGCTACACCTTC. The J gene is TRBJ1-2, the V gene TRBV15, with unresolved D. The ends were cut back, 8 bases at V and 7 bases at J, with 20 bases in the middle. In germline, CDR1 is LNHNV, CDR2 YYDKDF (reference sequence). The CDR3 loop spans 14 amino acids.

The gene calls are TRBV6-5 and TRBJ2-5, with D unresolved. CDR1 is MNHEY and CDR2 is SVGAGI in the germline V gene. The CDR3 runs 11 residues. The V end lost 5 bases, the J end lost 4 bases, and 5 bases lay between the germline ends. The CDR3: CASSTRETQYF. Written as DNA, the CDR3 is TGTGCCAGCAGTACACGAGAGACCCAGTACTTC.

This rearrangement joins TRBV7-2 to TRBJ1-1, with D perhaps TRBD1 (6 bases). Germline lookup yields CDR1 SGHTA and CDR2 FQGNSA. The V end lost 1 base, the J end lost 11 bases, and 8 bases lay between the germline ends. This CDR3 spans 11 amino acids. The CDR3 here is CASSLETGAFF. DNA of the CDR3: TGTGCCAGCAGCTTAGAAACAGGGGCTTTCTTT.

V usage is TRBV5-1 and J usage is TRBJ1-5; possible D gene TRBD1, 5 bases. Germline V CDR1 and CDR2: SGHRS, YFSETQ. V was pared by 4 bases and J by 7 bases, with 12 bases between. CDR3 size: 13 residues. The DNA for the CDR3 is TGCGCCAGCAGCCGGGACGGGAGCCAGCCCCAGCATTTT. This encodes CASSRDGSQPQHF.

The DNA of the CDR3 is TGTGCCAGCAGCTTAGCGCGACTAGCGGGAGTCTTTACCGGGGAGCTGTTTTTT. It encodes CASSLARLAGVFTGELFF. The chain is built from TRBV7-4 and TRBJ2-2, with TRBD2 matching over 12 bases. With 0 bases clipped from V and 5 bases from J, the junction kept 7 bases outside the gene matches. Germline V gene sequence: CDR1 SGHVT, CDR2 SQSDAQ. The CDR3 loop spans 18 amino acids.

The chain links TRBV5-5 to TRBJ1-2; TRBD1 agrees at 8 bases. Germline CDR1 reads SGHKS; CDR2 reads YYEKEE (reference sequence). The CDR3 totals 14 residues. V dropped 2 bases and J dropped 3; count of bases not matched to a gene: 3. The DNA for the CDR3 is TGTGCCAGCAGCTTCTTACAGGGGGACTATGGCTACACCTTC. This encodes CASSFLQGDYGYTF.

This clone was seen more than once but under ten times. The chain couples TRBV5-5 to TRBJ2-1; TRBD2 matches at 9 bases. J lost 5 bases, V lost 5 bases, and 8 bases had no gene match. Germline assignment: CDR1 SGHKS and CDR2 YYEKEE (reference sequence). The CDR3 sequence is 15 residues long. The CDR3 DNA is TGTGCCAGCAGAAACCAGCGGGGGGCTGACAATGAGCAGTTCTTC. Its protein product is CASRNQRGADNEQFF.

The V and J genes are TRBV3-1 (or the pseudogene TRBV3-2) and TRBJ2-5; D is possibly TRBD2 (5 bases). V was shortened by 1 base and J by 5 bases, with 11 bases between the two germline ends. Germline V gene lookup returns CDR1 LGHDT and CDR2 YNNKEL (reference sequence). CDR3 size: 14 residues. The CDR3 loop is CASSQGSRRETQYF. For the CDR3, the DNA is TGTGCCAGCAGCCAAGGGTCGAGGAGGGAGACCCAGTACTTC.

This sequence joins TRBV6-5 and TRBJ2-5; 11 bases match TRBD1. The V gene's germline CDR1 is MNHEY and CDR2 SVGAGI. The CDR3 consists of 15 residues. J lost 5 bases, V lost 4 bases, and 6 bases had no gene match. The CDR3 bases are TGTGCCAGCAGTTTGGACAGGGGGCGGCGGGAGACCCAGTACTTC. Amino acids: CASSLDRGRRETQYF.

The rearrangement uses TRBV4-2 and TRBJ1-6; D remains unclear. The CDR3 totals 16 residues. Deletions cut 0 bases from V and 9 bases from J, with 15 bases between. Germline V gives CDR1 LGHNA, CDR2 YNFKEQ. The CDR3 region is CASSQDGQVYVSPLHF. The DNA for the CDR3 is TGTGCCAGCAGCCAAGATGGGCAAGTTTACGTTTCACCCCTCCACTTT.

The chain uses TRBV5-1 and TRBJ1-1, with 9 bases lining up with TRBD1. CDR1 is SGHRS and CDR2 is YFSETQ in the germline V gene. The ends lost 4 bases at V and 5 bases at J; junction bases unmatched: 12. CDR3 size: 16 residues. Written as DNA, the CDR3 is TGCGCCAGCAGCGTTACAGGGGGCTCTCGTTTAACTGAAGCTTTCTTT. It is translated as CASSVTGGSRLTEAFF.

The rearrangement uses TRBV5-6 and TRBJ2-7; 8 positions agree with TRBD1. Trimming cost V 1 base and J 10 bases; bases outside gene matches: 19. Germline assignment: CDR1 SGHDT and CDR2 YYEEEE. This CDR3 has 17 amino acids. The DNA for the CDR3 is TGTGCCAGCAGCTTGTACGGATTGAGGACAGGGCAGCTCAATCAGTACTTC. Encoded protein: CASSLYGLRTGQLNQYF.

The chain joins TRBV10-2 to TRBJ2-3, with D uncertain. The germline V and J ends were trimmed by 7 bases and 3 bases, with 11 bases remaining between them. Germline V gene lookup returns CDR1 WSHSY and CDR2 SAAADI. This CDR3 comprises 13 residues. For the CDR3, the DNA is TGCGCCAGCATTCCCGAGGAAACAGATACGCAGTATTTT. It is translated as CASIPEETDTQYF.

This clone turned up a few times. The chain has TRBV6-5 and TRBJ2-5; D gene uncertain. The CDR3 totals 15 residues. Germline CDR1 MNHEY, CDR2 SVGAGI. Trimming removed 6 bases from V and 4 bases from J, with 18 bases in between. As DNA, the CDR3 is TGTGCCAGCAGCTACCTGCCCTCGTCCGGAGAGACCCAGTACTTC. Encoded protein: CASSYLPSSGETQYF.

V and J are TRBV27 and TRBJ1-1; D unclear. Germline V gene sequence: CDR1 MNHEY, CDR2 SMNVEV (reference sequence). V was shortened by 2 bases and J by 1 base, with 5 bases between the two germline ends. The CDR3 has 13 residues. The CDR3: CASSLTGNTEAFF. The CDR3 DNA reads TGTGCCAGCAGTTTAACCGGGAACACTGAAGCTTTCTTT.

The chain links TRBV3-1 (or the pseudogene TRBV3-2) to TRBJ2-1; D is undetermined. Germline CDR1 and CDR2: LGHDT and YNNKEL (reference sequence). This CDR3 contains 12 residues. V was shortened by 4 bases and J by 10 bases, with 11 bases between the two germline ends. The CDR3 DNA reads TGTGCCAGCAGCCGAACGATCGAGGAGCAGTTCTTC. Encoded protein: CASSRTIEEQFF.

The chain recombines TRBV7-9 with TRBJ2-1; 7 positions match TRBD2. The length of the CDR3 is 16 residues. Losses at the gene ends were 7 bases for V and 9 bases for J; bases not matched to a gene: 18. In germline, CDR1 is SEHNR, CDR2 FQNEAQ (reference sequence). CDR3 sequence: CASIGGIGSPGGEQFF. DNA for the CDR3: TGTGCCAGCATCGGGGGGATCGGGAGTCCCGGCGGTGAGCAGTTCTTC.

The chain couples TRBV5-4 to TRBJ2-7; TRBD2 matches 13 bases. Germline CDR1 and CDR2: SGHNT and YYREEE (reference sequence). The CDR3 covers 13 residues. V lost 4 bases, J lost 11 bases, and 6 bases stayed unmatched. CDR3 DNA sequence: TGTGCCAGCAGCGCACCGGGACTAGCGGGAAAGTACTTC. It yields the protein CASSAPGLAGKYF.

The CDR3 nucleotides are TGTGCCAGCAGCTTATCAACTAGCGGGGGGACCTCCTACAATGAGCAGTTCTTC. It specifies CASSLSTSGGTSYNEQFF. The genes are TRBV7-6 and TRBJ2-1, with 12 bases lining up with TRBD2. The V and J ends lost 2 bases and 0 bases, in that order; junction bases with no gene match: 5. Germline CDR1 SGHVS, CDR2 FNYEAQ. CDR3 length: 18 residues.

The CDR3 nucleotides are TGCGCCAGCAACCTAAACTGGGGCCAACATGGTGAAGCTTTCTTT. This translates into CASNLNWGQHGEAFF. V and J are TRBV4-1 and TRBJ1-1; maybe TRBD1 (5 bases). V was trimmed by 7 bases and J by 7 bases, leaving 22 bases between them. Germline V CDR1 and CDR2: MGHRA, YSYEKL. The CDR3 is 15 amino acids.

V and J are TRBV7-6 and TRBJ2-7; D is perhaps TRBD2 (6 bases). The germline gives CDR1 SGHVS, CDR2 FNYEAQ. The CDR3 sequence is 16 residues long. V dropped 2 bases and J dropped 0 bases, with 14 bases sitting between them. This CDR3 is CASSLTVGGASYEQYF. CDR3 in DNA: TGTGCCAGCAGCTTAACTGTCGGGGGAGCCTCCTACGAGCAGTACTTC.

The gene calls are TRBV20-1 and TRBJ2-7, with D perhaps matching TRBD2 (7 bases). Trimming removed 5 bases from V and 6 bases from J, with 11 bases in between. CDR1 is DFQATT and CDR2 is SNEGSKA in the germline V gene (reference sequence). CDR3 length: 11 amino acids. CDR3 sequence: CSAQRGGEQYF. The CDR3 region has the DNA TGCAGTGCTCAGAGGGGGGGCGAGCAGTACTTC.

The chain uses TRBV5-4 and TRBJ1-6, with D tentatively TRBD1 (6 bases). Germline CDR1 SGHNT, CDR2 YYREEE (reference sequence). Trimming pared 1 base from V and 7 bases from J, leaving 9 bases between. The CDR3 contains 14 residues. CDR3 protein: CASSLPGANSPLHF. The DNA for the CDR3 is TGTGCCAGCAGCTTGCCAGGGGCAAATTCACCCCTCCACTTT. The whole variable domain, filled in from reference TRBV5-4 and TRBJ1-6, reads ETGVTQSPTHLIKTRGQQVTLRCSSQSGHNTVSWYQQALGQGPQFIFQYYREEENGRGNFPPRFSGLQFPNYSSELNVNALELDDSALYLCASSLPGANSPLHFGNGTRLTVT.

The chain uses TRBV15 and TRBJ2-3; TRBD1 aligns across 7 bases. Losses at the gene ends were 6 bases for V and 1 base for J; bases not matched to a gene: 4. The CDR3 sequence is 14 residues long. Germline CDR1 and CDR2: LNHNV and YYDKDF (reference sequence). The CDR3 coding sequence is TGTGCCACCAGACAGGGGTTCCGCACAGATACGCAGTATTTT. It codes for CATRQGFRTDTQYF.

The CDR3 bases are TGTGCCATCAGTGCCGGGACAGGGGAAACTTTCTTT. Translated: CAISAGTGETFF. The chain uses TRBV10-3 and TRBJ1-1; the match to TRBD1 covers 10 bases. V lost 4 bases, J lost 12 bases, and 5 bases stayed unmatched. Looked up from germline, CDR1 is ENHRY and CDR2 is SYGVKD. The CDR3 totals 12 residues.